Shown below are 22 T cell receptor beta chains from a single sample sequenced in a study of response to subunit inactivated influenza vaccine. TCRdb re-called the RT-PCR reads with MiXCR, one entry per CDR3 protein. Of 430,000 or so distinct CDR3 sequences in the sample, 9.5% to 12% were seen once. This specimen was PBMCs from blood, taken roughly 47 days after vaccination. The receptors originated from a man aged 50 or older who received an inactivated influenza vaccine.

The table lists this clonotype with a count of one. An end of the junction does not agree with germline; a read error may underlie this. The chain's CDR3 is CASILGGSSYEQYF. As DNA, the CDR3 is TGTGCCAGCATTTTAGGGGGCAGTTCCTACGAGCAGTACTTC. This chain uses TRBV12-3 or TRBV12-4 with TRBJ2-7, with 7 bases identical to TRBD1. The length of the CDR3 is 14 residues.

The chain links TRBV15 to TRBJ2-5; D call uncertain. V gave up 5 bases and J gave up 3 bases, with 19 bases separating them. Germline CDR1 LNHNV, CDR2 YYDKDF (reference sequence). This CDR3 spans 16 amino acids. CDR3 in DNA: TGTGCCACCAGCTTTCAGTCCCTGGCAGTTAAAGAGACCCAGTACTTC. Amino acids: CATSFQSLAVKETQYF.

This clonotype was observed at least ten times. The V call is TRBV2, the J call TRBJ2-1, with D possibly matching TRBD1 (5 bases). Germline-derived CDR1 and CDR2 are SNHLY and FYNNEI. The CDR3 sequence is 13 residues long. V lost 7 bases to trimming and J lost 6 bases, with 13 bases between them. CDR3 in DNA: TGTGCCAGCAACCCTGGGGCCACCAATGAGCAGTTCTTC. It yields the protein CASNPGATNEQFF.

The gene calls are TRBV11-2 and TRBJ2-7; D is possibly TRBD2 (6 bases). Trimming stripped 5 bases from V and 3 bases from J, with 14 bases between. CDR3 length: 14 residues. The germline V gene has CDR1 SGHAT and CDR2 FQNNGV. CDR3 DNA sequence: TGTGCCAGCAGCACTAACCTGGGGGGCTACGAGCAGTACTTC. Its translation is CASSTNLGGYEQYF.

The rearrangement joins TRBV6-2 or TRBV6-3 to TRBJ2-5, with D maybe TRBD2 (5 bases). CDR1 and CDR2 (germline): MNHEY, SVGEGT. The CDR3 is 12 residues long. Trimming stripped 2 bases from V and 5 bases from J, with 6 bases between. The CDR3 nucleotides read TGTGCCAGCAGTTACCGGAGGGAGACCCAGTACTTC. Its protein product is CASSYRRETQYF.

This clonotype came up a few times. J is TRBJ2-3 and V is TRBV28, with 14 bases identical to TRBD2. J was trimmed by 5 bases and V by 6 bases; bases with no gene match: 13. CDR1 and CDR2 (germline): MDHEN, SYDVKM. CDR3 length: 18 residues. CDR3 sequence: CASRNSGLAGVGGDTQYF. The CDR3 coding sequence is TGTGCCAGCAGGAACTCGGGACTAGCGGGAGTAGGAGGAGATACGCAGTATTTT.

This clonotype was recorded many times. The chain employs TRBV4-3 and TRBJ2-1; D not resolved. Trimming took off 0 bases at V and 0 bases at J, with 12 bases between the two ends. In germline, CDR1 is LGHNA, CDR2 YSLEER. This CDR3 spans 17 amino acids. CDR3 protein: CASSQDWYPSSYNEQFF. The CDR3, as DNA: TGCGCCAGCAGCCAAGATTGGTATCCGAGCTCCTACAATGAGCAGTTCTTC.

The chain recombines TRBV15 with TRBJ2-1; TRBD2 aligns across 8 bases. The CDR3 has 15 residues. The trim removed 5 bases at V and 5 bases at J, leaving 8 bases unmatched. Germline values: CDR1 LNHNV, CDR2 YYDKDF (reference sequence). CDR3 DNA sequence: TGTGCCACCAGCTTACTAGCGGAATTAGACAATGAGCAGTTCTTC. Protein product: CATSLLAELDNEQFF.

This clonotype has at least ten counts. The rearrangement joins TRBV20-1 to TRBJ1-2; the match to TRBD1 covers 7 bases. CDR1 is DFQATT, CDR2 SNEGSKA, per germline (reference sequence). This CDR3 spans 14 amino acids. The ends lost 6 bases at V and 4 bases at J; junction bases unmatched: 11. In nucleotides, the CDR3 is TGCAGTGCCGAACCGTCAGGGGGGGCCTATGGCTACACCTTC. Its protein is CSAEPSGGAYGYTF.

The chain has TRBV4-3 and TRBJ2-1; 7 nucleotides match TRBD1. The germline V gene encodes CDR1 LGHNA and CDR2 YSLEER. This CDR3 is built from 15 residues. V was pared by 1 base and J by 4 bases, with 4 bases of the junction left unmatched. CDR3 bases: TGCGCCAGCAGCCAAGTGGGACAGAGTTACAATGAGCAGTTCTTC. It yields the protein CASSQVGQSYNEQFF.

This clonotype was observed a handful of times. The CDR3 nucleotides are TGCAGTGCCCCACCGGGTAGCGGGGTTCTCGAGCAGTACTTC. Residues: CSAPPGSGVLEQYF. V and J are TRBV20-1 and TRBJ2-7; 8 positions agree with TRBD2. V was pared by 6 bases and J by 6 bases, with 13 bases of the junction left unmatched. The CDR3 runs to 14 residues. Germline values: CDR1 DFQATT, CDR2 SNEGSKA (reference sequence).

This clonotype was seen repeatedly, ten times or more. The CDR3 protein is CASSQDLQGVYGYTF. The CDR3 coding sequence is TGCGCCAGCAGCCAAGATTTGCAGGGAGTCTATGGCTACACCTTC. The V call is TRBV4-3, the J call TRBJ1-2, with D perhaps TRBD1 (5 bases). Trimming pared 0 bases from V and 4 bases from J, leaving 12 bases between. The CDR3 contains 15 residues. Germline V gene data show CDR1 as LGHNA and CDR2 as YSLEER.

This clonotype was observed at least ten times. This rearrangement joins TRBV9 to TRBJ2-5; TRBD2 matches 7 bases. The CDR3 totals 17 residues. The germline gives CDR1 SGDLS, CDR2 YYNGEE. Trimming at V came to 0 bases and at J to 3 bases, leaving 11 bases not matched to a gene. CDR3 sequence reads: CASSVGASGGFEETQYF. As DNA, the CDR3 is TGTGCCAGCAGCGTAGGGGCTAGCGGAGGATTCGAAGAGACCCAGTACTTC.

The chain's CDR3 is CASAGRMNTEAFF. CDR3 sequence (DNA): TGTGCCAGCGCGGGACGGATGAACACTGAAGCTTTCTTT. V and J are TRBV2 and TRBJ1-1; maybe TRBD1 (5 bases). The CDR3 is 13 amino acids. Between the trimmed V and J ends, which lost 8 bases and 0 bases, there was a span of 10 bases. CDR1 is SNHLY, CDR2 FYNNEI, per germline. The entire variable domain, with the rest obtained from reference TRBV2 and TRBJ1-1, is as follows: EPEVTQTPSHQVTQMGQEVILRCVPISNHLYFYWYRQILGQKVEFLVSFYNNEISEKSEIFDDQFSVERPDGSNFTLKIRSTKLEDSAMYFCASAGRMNTEAFFGQGTRLTVV.

This clonotype was counted a few times. The chain joins TRBV20-1 to TRBJ2-7; D may be TRBD1 or TRBD2 (5 bases each). The germline gives CDR1 DFQATT, CDR2 SNEGSKA (reference sequence). This CDR3 spans 14 amino acids. The V end lost 5 bases, the J end lost 1 base, and 15 bases lay between the germline ends. The CDR3 sequence is CSAYPGRGSYEQYF. DNA of the CDR3: TGCAGTGCTTACCCGGGACGGGGTTCCTACGAGCAGTACTTC.

This clonotype was counted ten times or more. The chain couples TRBV20-1 to TRBJ2-3; 9 bases are a match to TRBD2. There are 14 residues in the CDR3. Trimming at V came to 1 base and at J to 2 bases, leaving 1 base not matched to a gene. Per germline, CDR1 DFQATT and CDR2 SNEGSKA (reference sequence). This chain's CDR3 is CSARVAGDTDTQYF. Here the CDR3 DNA reads TGCAGTGCTAGAGTAGCGGGAGACACAGATACGCAGTATTTT.

This clonotype was detected a few times. J is TRBJ2-5 and V is TRBV5-1; TRBD2 is a possible D gene (6 bases). This CDR3 has 15 residues. V dropped 0 bases and J dropped 7 bases, with 16 bases sitting between them. From germline, CDR1 is SGHRS and CDR2 YFSETQ. CDR3 region: CASSLDPTSGVTQYF. The CDR3 DNA is TGCGCCAGCAGCTTGGACCCGACCTCGGGGGTGACCCAGTACTTC.

The V and J genes are TRBV5-1 and TRBJ2-3; a weak D match, TRBD2 (5 bases). Trimming took off 0 bases at V and 5 bases at J, with 13 bases between the two ends. The V gene's germline CDR1 is SGHRS and CDR2 YFSETQ. The CDR3 has 15 amino acids. The CDR3 region is CASSLAREREDTQYF. DNA for the CDR3: TGCGCCAGCAGCTTGGCCCGGGAAAGGGAAGATACGCAGTATTTT.

This clonotype was seen a handful of times. The rearrangement uses TRBV5-1 and TRBJ1-2; D not resolved. Trimming took 4 bases from V and 7 from J, leaving 20 bases between them. The germline V gene has CDR1 SGHRS and CDR2 YFSETQ. The CDR3 totals 15 residues. This CDR3 reads CASSVAPSGDSGYTF. The CDR3 coding sequence is TGCGCCAGCAGCGTGGCGCCCTCGGGAGATAGTGGCTACACCTTC.

This clonotype appeared a few times. This sequence joins TRBV7-2 and TRBJ2-1; TRBD2 aligns across 13 bases. The CDR3 spans 15 residues. The germline V gene encodes CDR1 SGHTA and CDR2 FQGNSA. With 5 bases clipped from V and 6 bases from J, the junction kept 4 bases outside the gene matches. The CDR3 DNA is TGTGCCAGCAGCGTGACTAGCGGGGGGCCCAATGAGCAGTTCTTC. The encoded protein is CASSVTSGGPNEQFF.

This clonotype was seen repeatedly, ten times or more. V and J are TRBV6-5 and TRBJ2-3, with 9 bases that match TRBD2. V gave up 4 bases and J gave up 3 bases; unmatched junction bases: 5. This CDR3 has 15 amino acids. The germline CDR1 and CDR2 sequences are MNHEY and SVGAGI. DNA for the CDR3: TGTGCCAGCAGTTTTTATAGCGGGAGTACAGATACGCAGTATTTT. Amino acid sequence: CASSFYSGSTDTQYF.

This clonotype has just a few counts. This chain uses TRBV7-9 with TRBJ1-5; TRBD1 might be the D (5 bases). The CDR3 length is 13 residues. From germline, CDR1 is SEHNR and CDR2 FQNEAQ (reference sequence). The V end lost 3 bases, the J end lost 6 bases, and 9 bases lay between the germline ends. The DNA for the CDR3 is TGTGCCAGCAGCTTTTCGGACATTCAGCCCCAGCATTTT. Translated: CASSFSDIQPQHF.